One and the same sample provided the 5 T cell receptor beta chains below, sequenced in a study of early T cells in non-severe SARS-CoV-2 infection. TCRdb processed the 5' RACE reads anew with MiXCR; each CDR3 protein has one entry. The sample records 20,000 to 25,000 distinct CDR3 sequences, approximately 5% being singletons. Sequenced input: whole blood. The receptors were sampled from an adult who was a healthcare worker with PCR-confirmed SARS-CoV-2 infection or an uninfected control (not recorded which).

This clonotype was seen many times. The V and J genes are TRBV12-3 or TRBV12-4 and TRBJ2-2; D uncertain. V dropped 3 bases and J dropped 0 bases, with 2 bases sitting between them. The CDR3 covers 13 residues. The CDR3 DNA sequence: TGTGCCAGCAGTTTCCCGAACACCGGGGAGCTGTTTTTT. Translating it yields CASSFPNTGELFF.

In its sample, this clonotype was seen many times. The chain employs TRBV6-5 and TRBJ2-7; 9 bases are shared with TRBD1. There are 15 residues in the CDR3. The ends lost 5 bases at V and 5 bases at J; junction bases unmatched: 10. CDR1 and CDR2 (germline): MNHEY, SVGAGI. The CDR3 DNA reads TGTGCCAGCAGTCGCCAACCGGGACAGGGTAACGAGCAGTACTTC. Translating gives CASSRQPGQGNEQYF.

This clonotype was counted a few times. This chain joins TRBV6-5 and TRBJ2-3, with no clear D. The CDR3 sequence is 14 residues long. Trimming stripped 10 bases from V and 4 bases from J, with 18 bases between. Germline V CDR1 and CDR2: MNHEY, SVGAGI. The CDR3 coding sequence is TGTGCCACCAGCAGGAACTTACCCGCAGATACGCAGTATTTT. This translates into CATSRNLPADTQYF.

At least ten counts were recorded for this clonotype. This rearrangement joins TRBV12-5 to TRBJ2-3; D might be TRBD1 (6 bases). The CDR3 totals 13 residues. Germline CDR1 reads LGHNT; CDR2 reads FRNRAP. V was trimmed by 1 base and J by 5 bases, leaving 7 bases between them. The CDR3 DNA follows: TGTGCTAGTGGTTTGGGGGGGCAAGATACGCAGTATTTT. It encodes CASGLGGQDTQYF.

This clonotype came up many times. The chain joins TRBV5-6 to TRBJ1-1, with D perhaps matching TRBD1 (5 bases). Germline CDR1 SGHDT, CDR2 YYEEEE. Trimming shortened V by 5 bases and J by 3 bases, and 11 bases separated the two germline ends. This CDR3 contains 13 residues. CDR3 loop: CASRYPGHTEAFF. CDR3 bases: TGTGCCAGCAGATACCCAGGGCACACTGAAGCTTTCTTT. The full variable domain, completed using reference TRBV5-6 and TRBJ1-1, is DAGVTQSPTHLIKTRGQQVTLRCSPKSGHDTVSWYQQALGQGPQFIFQYYEEEERQRGNFPDRFSGHQFPNYSSELNVNALLLGDSALYLCASRYPGHTEAFFGQGTRLTVV.